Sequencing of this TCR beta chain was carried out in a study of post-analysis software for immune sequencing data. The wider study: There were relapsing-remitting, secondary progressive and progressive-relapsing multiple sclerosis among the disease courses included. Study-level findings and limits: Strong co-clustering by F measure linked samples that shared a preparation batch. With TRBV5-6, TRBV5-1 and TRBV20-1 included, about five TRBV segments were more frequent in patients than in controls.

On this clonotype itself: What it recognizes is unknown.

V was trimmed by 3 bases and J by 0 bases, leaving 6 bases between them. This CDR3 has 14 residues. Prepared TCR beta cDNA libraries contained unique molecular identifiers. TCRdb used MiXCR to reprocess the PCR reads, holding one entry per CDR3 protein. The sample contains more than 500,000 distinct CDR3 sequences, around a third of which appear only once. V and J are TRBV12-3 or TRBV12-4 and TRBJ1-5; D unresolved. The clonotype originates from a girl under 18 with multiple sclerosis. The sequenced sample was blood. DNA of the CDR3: TGTGCCAGCAGTTTTAGTGATAGCAATCAGCCCCAGCATTTT. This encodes CASSFSDSNQPQHF.